A selection of T cell receptor beta chains follows, all from one sample in a study of T cells after yellow fever vaccination. TCRdb re-called the 5' RACE reads with MiXCR, one entry per CDR3 protein. The repertoire holds some 120,000 distinct CDR3 sequences, with around 8.6% as singletons. Material: CD8+ T cells sorted from PBMCs, obtained 45 days after the yellow fever booster vaccination. These receptors all stem from a man younger than 40 who received the YFV17D yellow fever vaccine. Each CDR3 is given with its conserved first and last residue. A D gene is named only where the DNA matches it firmly. Size is omitted from some rows. Given values are once, few, many or a class for expanded clones.

abundance: many
j_gene: TRBJ1-4
v_gene: TRBV5-1
d_gene: NA
CDR3aa: CASSDTGTEGEKLFF
CDR3nt: TGCGCCAGCAGTGATACCGGGACTGAAGGGGAAAAACTGTTTTTT

abundance: NA
j_gene: TRBJ2-2
v_gene: TRBV30
d_gene: TRBD2
CDR3aa: CALGASGTNTGELFF
CDR3nt: TGTGCCTTGGGAGCGAGCGGGACGAACACCGGGGAGCTGTTTTTT

abundance: NA
j_gene: TRBJ2-1
v_gene: TRBV20-1
d_gene: NA
CDR3aa: CSARTGLLEFF
CDR3nt: TGCAGTGCCAGAACAGGGCTGTTGGAGTTCTTC

abundance: few
j_gene: TRBJ2-3
v_gene: TRBV7-3
d_gene: NA
CDR3aa: CASRGENTDTQYF
CDR3nt: TGTGCCAGCAGGGGGGAAAACACAGATACGCAGTATTTT

abundance: many
j_gene: TRBJ2-1
v_gene: TRBV6-1
d_gene: NA
CDR3aa: CASSPDHNYNEQFF
CDR3nt: TGTGCCAGCAGTCCGGACCATAACTACAATGAGCAGTTCTTC

abundance: NA
j_gene: TRBJ2-7
v_gene: TRBV5-1
d_gene: TRBD2
CDR3aa: CASSGLANYEQYF
CDR3nt: TGCGCCAGCTCGGGACTAGCAAATTACGAGCAGTACTTC

abundance: NA
j_gene: TRBJ2-7
v_gene: TRBV10-1
d_gene: NA
CDR3aa: CASSEGIAYEQYF
CDR3nt: TGCGCCAGCAGTGAAGGGATTGCATACGAGCAGTACTTC

abundance: many
j_gene: TRBJ2-7
v_gene: TRBV29-1
d_gene: NA
CDR3aa: CSVEDARLGSSVSYEQYF
CDR3nt: TGCAGCGTTGAAGATGCGAGGTTGGGCTCCAGCGTATCCTACGAGCAGTACTTC

abundance: many
j_gene: TRBJ2-7
v_gene: TRBV27
d_gene: NA
CDR3aa: CASSLFVGEEQYF
CDR3nt: TGTGCCAGCAGTTTATTCGTGGGCGAAGAGCAGTACTTC

abundance: many
j_gene: TRBJ2-3
v_gene: TRBV29-1
d_gene: TRBD1
CDR3aa: CSVGQGPADTQYF
CDR3nt: TGCAGCGTGGGACAGGGCCCGGCAGATACGCAGTATTTT

abundance: NA
j_gene: TRBJ1-1
v_gene: TRBV18
d_gene: NA
CDR3aa: CASSGDRGPEAFF
CDR3nt: TGTGCCAGCTCAGGAGACCGGGGACCTGAAGCTTTCTTT

abundance: NA
j_gene: TRBJ1-4
v_gene: TRBV4-1
d_gene: NA
CDR3aa: CASSQDPTTASLEKLFF
CDR3nt: TGCGCCAGCAGCCAAGACCCCACGACCGCTAGTTTGGAAAAACTGTTTTTT

abundance: medium-sized
j_gene: TRBJ2-5
v_gene: TRBV19
d_gene: NA
CDR3aa: CASSMEGAETQYF
CDR3nt: TGTGCCAGTAGTATGGAGGGAGCAGAGACCCAGTACTTC

abundance: many
j_gene: TRBJ2-1
v_gene: TRBV6-1
d_gene: NA
CDR3aa: CASSEAHIYNEQFF
CDR3nt: TGTGCCAGCAGTGAAGCGCACATATACAATGAGCAGTTCTTC

abundance: many
j_gene: TRBJ2-7
v_gene: TRBV12-3/TRBV12-4
d_gene: NA
CDR3aa: CASSLGGVYEQYF
CDR3nt: TGTGCCAGCAGTTTAGGGGGGGTCTACGAGCAGTACTTC

abundance: many
j_gene: TRBJ2-7
v_gene: TRBV4-2
d_gene: NA
CDR3aa: CASSQDGGPYEQYF
CDR3nt: TGTGCCAGCAGCCAAGATGGCGGCCCCTACGAGCAGTACTTC

abundance: few
j_gene: TRBJ1-5
v_gene: TRBV28
d_gene: NA
CDR3aa: CASHPIDRPDQPQHF
CDR3nt: TGTGCCAGCCATCCCATCGACAGACCTGATCAGCCCCAGCATTTT

abundance: many
j_gene: TRBJ2-7
v_gene: TRBV20-1
d_gene: NA
CDR3aa: CSAPQGSIDEQYF
CDR3nt: TGCAGTGCCCCCCAGGGAAGCATCGACGAGCAGTACTTC

abundance: NA
j_gene: TRBJ2-2
v_gene: TRBV5-1
d_gene: NA
CDR3aa: CASSKPTAGGFGELFF
CDR3nt: TGCGCCAGCAGCAAACCCACGGCAGGGGGGTTCGGGGAGCTGTTTTTT

abundance: many
j_gene: TRBJ2-1
v_gene: TRBV4-2
d_gene: NA
CDR3aa: CASSQVAAASVNEQFF
CDR3nt: TGTGCCAGCAGCCAAGTAGCCGCAGCCTCGGTCAATGAGCAGTTCTTC

abundance: many
j_gene: TRBJ2-5
v_gene: TRBV7-3
d_gene: TRBD1
CDR3aa: CASSTQGQGEETQYF
CDR3nt: TGTGCCAGCAGCACTCAAGGACAGGGGGAAGAGACCCAGTACTTC

abundance: NA
j_gene: TRBJ2-1
v_gene: TRBV14
d_gene: TRBD2
CDR3aa: CASSQFGLADYNEQFF
CDR3nt: TGTGCCAGCAGCCAGTTCGGACTAGCCGACTACAATGAGCAGTTCTTC

abundance: many
j_gene: TRBJ2-7
v_gene: TRBV5-1
d_gene: NA
CDR3aa: CASSLVTGSYEQYF
CDR3nt: TGCGCCAGCAGCTTGGTAACGGGGTCCTACGAGCAGTACTTC

abundance: many
j_gene: TRBJ2-1
v_gene: TRBV6-5
d_gene: TRBD2
CDR3aa: CASGRAPYNEQFF
CDR3nt: TGTGCCAGCGGGAGGGCCCCCTACAATGAGCAGTTCTTC

abundance: many
j_gene: TRBJ1-6
v_gene: TRBV5-6
d_gene: NA
CDR3aa: CASSLERGSYNSPLHF
CDR3nt: TGTGCCAGCAGCTTGGAGAGGGGATCCTATAATTCACCCCTCCACTTT

abundance: few
j_gene: TRBJ2-3
v_gene: TRBV6-1
d_gene: NA
CDR3aa: CASSTLGADTQYF
CDR3nt: TGTGCCAGCAGTACCTTAGGAGCAGATACGCAGTATTTT

abundance: many
j_gene: TRBJ2-7
v_gene: TRBV4-2
d_gene: NA
CDR3aa: CASSQDPYEQYF
CDR3nt: TGTGCCAGCAGCCAAGATCCTTACGAGCAGTACTTC

abundance: many
j_gene: TRBJ1-1
v_gene: TRBV20-1
d_gene: NA
CDR3aa: CSATSPVNTEAFF
CDR3nt: TGCAGTGCTACCAGCCCAGTGAACACTGAAGCTTTCTTT

abundance: NA
j_gene: TRBJ2-7
v_gene: TRBV19
d_gene: NA
CDR3aa: CATHWRDEQYF
CDR3nt: TGTGCCACTCACTGGAGGGACGAGCAGTACTTC

abundance: many
j_gene: TRBJ2-7
v_gene: TRBV27
d_gene: TRBD2
CDR3aa: CASSLVGLAGPSYEQYF
CDR3nt: TGTGCCAGCAGTTTGGTGGGACTAGCGGGGCCTTCCTACGAGCAGTACTTC

abundance: many
j_gene: TRBJ2-7
v_gene: TRBV7-2
d_gene: NA
CDR3aa: CASSSPLEQYF
CDR3nt: TGTGCCAGCAGCTCCCCCCTCGAGCAGTACTTC

abundance: many
j_gene: TRBJ2-5
v_gene: TRBV6-5
d_gene: NA
CDR3aa: CASSYSASVGETQYF
CDR3nt: TGTGCCAGCAGTTACTCGGCTAGCGTAGGAGAGACCCAGTACTTC

abundance: NA
j_gene: TRBJ2-1
v_gene: TRBV9
d_gene: TRBD2
CDR3aa: CASSAGREGLYNEQFF
CDR3nt: TGTGCCAGCAGCGCGGGGCGGGAGGGCCTCTACAATGAGCAGTTCTTC

abundance: many
j_gene: TRBJ2-5
v_gene: TRBV4-3
d_gene: NA
CDR3aa: CASSQEGQLQETQYF
CDR3nt: TGCGCCAGCAGCCAAGAGGGACAACTCCAAGAGACCCAGTACTTC

abundance: many
j_gene: TRBJ2-5
v_gene: TRBV4-3
d_gene: TRBD1
CDR3aa: CASSQDLGGETQYF
CDR3nt: TGCGCCAGCAGCCAAGATCTAGGGGGCGAGACCCAGTACTTC

abundance: NA
j_gene: TRBJ1-2
v_gene: TRBV28
d_gene: NA
CDR3aa: CASRPHTGYPGYTF
CDR3nt: TGTGCCAGCAGGCCCCATACAGGGTACCCTGGCTACACCTTC

abundance: many
j_gene: TRBJ2-7
v_gene: TRBV9
d_gene: TRBD1
CDR3aa: CASSAGTDSYEQYF
CDR3nt: TGTGCCAGCAGCGCAGGGACAGACTCCTACGAGCAGTACTTC

abundance: many
j_gene: TRBJ2-3
v_gene: TRBV7-8
d_gene: TRBD2
CDR3aa: CASSFAGGRAIDTQYF
CDR3nt: TGTGCCAGCAGCTTCGCGGGCGGGAGGGCGATAGATACGCAGTATTTT

abundance: many
j_gene: TRBJ2-5
v_gene: TRBV5-6
d_gene: TRBD2
CDR3aa: CASSSSGGGQETQYF
CDR3nt: TGTGCCAGCAGCTCTAGCGGAGGAGGACAAGAGACCCAGTACTTC

abundance: many
j_gene: TRBJ2-5
v_gene: TRBV6-1
d_gene: TRBD1
CDR3aa: CASSKSGTGVEETQYF
CDR3nt: TGTGCCAGCAGTAAATCCGGGACAGGGGTTGAAGAGACCCAGTACTTC

abundance: many
j_gene: TRBJ2-1
v_gene: TRBV11-2
d_gene: TRBD2
CDR3aa: CASSLGIGGSHEQFF
CDR3nt: TGTGCCAGCAGCTTAGGTATTGGCGGGAGTCATGAGCAGTTCTTC

abundance: many
j_gene: TRBJ2-3
v_gene: TRBV5-1
d_gene: NA
CDR3aa: CASSPYSTDTQYF
CDR3nt: TGCGCCAGCAGTCCCTACTCCACAGATACGCAGTATTTT

abundance: many
j_gene: TRBJ2-4
v_gene: TRBV18
d_gene: NA
CDR3aa: CASHRGGEAKNIQYF
CDR3nt: TGTGCCAGCCATAGGGGGGGCGAAGCCAAAAACATTCAGTACTTC

abundance: few
j_gene: TRBJ2-1
v_gene: TRBV7-2
d_gene: TRBD1
CDR3aa: CASSYRDRGVDEQFF
CDR3nt: TGTGCCAGCAGTTACCGGGACAGGGGGGTGGATGAGCAGTTCTTC

abundance: many
j_gene: TRBJ2-7
v_gene: TRBV9
d_gene: NA
CDR3aa: CASSAGMGPSGEQYF
CDR3nt: TGTGCCAGCAGCGCCGGAATGGGGCCCTCCGGGGAGCAGTACTTC

abundance: many
j_gene: TRBJ2-1
v_gene: TRBV15
d_gene: NA
CDR3aa: CATSRDSGAVSYNEQFF
CDR3nt: TGTGCCACCAGCAGAGATTCGGGAGCGGTCTCCTACAATGAGCAGTTCTTC